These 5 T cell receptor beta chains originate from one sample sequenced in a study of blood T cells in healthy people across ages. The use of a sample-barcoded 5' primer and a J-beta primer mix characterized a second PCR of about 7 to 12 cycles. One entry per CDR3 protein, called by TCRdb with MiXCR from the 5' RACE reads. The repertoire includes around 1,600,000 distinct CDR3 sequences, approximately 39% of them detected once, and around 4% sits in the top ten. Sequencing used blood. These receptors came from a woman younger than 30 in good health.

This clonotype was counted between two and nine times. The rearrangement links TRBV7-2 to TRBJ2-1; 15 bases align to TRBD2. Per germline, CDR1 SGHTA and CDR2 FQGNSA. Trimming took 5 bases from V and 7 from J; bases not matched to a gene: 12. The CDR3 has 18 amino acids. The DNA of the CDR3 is TGTGCCAGCAGCCCCAGTCCCGGGACTAGCGGGGGGCATAATGAGCAGTTCTTC. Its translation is CASSPSPGTSGGHNEQFF.

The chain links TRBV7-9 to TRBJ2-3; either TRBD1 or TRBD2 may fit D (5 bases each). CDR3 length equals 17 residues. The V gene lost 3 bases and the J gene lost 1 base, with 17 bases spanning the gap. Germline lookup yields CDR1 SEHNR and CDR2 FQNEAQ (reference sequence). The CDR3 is CASSLAGGRGGTDTQYF. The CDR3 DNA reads TGTGCCAGCAGCTTGGCAGGTGGTAGGGGAGGCACAGATACGCAGTATTTT.

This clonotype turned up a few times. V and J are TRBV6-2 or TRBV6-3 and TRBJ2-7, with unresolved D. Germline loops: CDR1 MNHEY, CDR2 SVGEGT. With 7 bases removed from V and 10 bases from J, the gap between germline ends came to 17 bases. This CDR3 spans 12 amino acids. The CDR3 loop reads CASISKQETQYF. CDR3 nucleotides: TGTGCCAGCATTAGCAAACAAGAGACTCAGTACTTC.

CDR3 protein: CAIRHGTENYEQYF. The CDR3 nucleotides are TGTGCCATCAGACACGGGACGGAGAACTACGAGCAGTACTTC. V is TRBV10-3 and J is TRBJ2-7; D may match TRBD1 or TRBD2 (5 bases each). Trimming removed 6 bases from V and 3 bases from J, with 15 bases in between. Per germline, CDR1 ENHRY and CDR2 SYGVKD. This CDR3 has 14 amino acids.

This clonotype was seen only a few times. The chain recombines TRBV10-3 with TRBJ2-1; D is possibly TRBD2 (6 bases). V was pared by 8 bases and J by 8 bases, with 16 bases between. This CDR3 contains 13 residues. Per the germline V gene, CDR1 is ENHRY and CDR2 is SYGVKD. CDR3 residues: CAIAAGSYHEQFF. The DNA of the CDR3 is TGTGCCATCGCTGCGGGATCATATCATGAGCAGTTCTTC.